The T cell receptor (beta chain) under discussion was sequenced for a study of graft-versus-host responses after intestinal transplantation (dated by TCRdb to about 2021). For context, the study as a whole: The transplants that recipients got were multivisceral, liver-intestinal, or isolated intestinal. The cohort enrolled about two dozen intestinal transplant recipients including one retransplant, and a few patients lacking pretransplant specimens were excluded. Rather than being sequenced by the commercial service, samples from a few later patients were sequenced in-house on an Illumina MiSeq and processed with MiXCR. Donor T cell macrochimerism was defined as a peak of at least 4% donor T cells among recipient peripheral blood mononuclear cells. Every recipient was given anti-thymocyte globulin induction, then maintenance tacrolimus and steroids for 2 to 3 years. To identify alloreactive clones, pre-transplant mixed lymphocyte reaction products were sequenced and then compared with unstimulated pre-transplant donor and recipient T cells. After intestinal transplantation, graft-versus-host and host-versus-graft alloreactive T cell clones in the graft, circulation and bone marrow were tracked using bulk TCR-beta CDR3 sequencing.

As concerns this clone: It has no known antigen specificity. No base qualities exist here, and no much larger clone lies one base off it.

Here is what the overall study found, with its caveats: High GvH to HvG T cell clonal ratios were observed in the allografts of patients with donor T cell macrochimerism. GvH clones were found in recipient bone marrow, and some of the GvH clones appeared earlier in ileal mucosa or blood, which is consistent with an intestinal mucosal origin. Conclusions were limited by the relatively low number and heterogeneity of intestinal transplant patients. Early after transplant, peak levels of circulating GvH clones were associated with declines in HvG clones.

V is trimmed back by 7 bases and J by 4 bases, and the junction contains 25 bases that no gene match accounts for. From the cysteine through the phenylalanine, the CDR3 covers 20 amino acids. The read is trimmed to its CDR3 DNA, 60 bases read in frame from base 1. CDR1 SGHVS and CDR2 FQNEAQ were looked up in the germline V gene. Per the publication, the time point label means: cells obtained before transplantation from donor or recipient. CD3+CD4+ and CD3+CD8+ populations were FACS-sorted from unstimulated pre-transplant donor and recipient cells taken from spleen or lymph nodes. Libraries were made using the immunoSEQ multiplex PCR assay. For most patients, genomic DNA was isolated with the Qiagen DNeasy Blood and Tissue Kit and shipped frozen to Adaptive Biotechnologies for TCR sequencing. For most patients, genomic DNA was subjected to high-throughput TCR-beta CDR3 sequencing by Adaptive Biotechnologies. The study's processing was this. TCR sequencing data for around 19 patients were retrieved from Adaptive's ImmunoSEQ software; three other patients were processed with MiXCR and VDJtools. To correct CD4 versus CD8 sorting errors, any sequence found in both subsets at a frequency ratio below 5:1 was removed. CDR3 nucleotide sequences shared between donor and recipient were removed because the origin of such sequences could not be assigned. To be classed as alloreactive, a clone needed at least 2-fold expansion over unstimulated cells and a minimum CFSE-low frequency of 0.002% (template counts) or 0.001% (read counts). A clone was considered mappable if detected in the sequenced pre-transplant spleen, lymph node, or MLR CFSE-low populations of the donor or recipient. The cumulative frequency of alloreactive clones was calculated as a percentage of all sequences, weighted by copy number. TCRdb took over this immuneACCESS table, retaining in-frame rearrangements with V and J assigned. Such tables are incomplete; in checked studies, under half of the missing clones stem from an unresolved V gene, and the remainder is unexplained. The V and J calls and clone size come from that table; D and trimming were worked out from the DNA. This sample has 75,000 to 100,000 clones in its table, and approximately 90% of those were observed once. The top ten clones comprise 0.15% to 0.2% of the sample.

The sample here was unstimulated CD4+ T cells sorted from spleen or lymph node cells, taken before intestinal transplant. The sequence links TRBV7-8 to TRBJ2-1, with 7 bases aligning to TRBD2. The sequence was collected from a human donor who received an intestinal transplant. CDR3 loop: CASIPKVAGPYKGPYNEQFF. The DNA sequence is as follows: TGTGCCAGCATCCCGAAGGTAGCGGGCCCGTACAAGGGCCCTTACAATGAGCAGTTCTTC.